The 14 T cell receptor beta chains presented below share a single source sample, sequenced in a study of regulatory T cells in long-lasting Graves disease. Libraries of TCR beta came from iRepertoire HTBI primers plus Arm-PCR of CDR3 regions. TCRdb reprocessed the multiplex PCR reads via MiXCR and lists one record per CDR3 protein. Seen here are hundreds of thousands of distinct CDR3 sequences, approximately 31% observed once, and the top ten hold 35% to 55%. Time point reported: persistent/refractory GD, antithyroid drugs over 5 years with positive TRAb. Preparation of the TCR library used RNA extracted from PBMCs. The sample in question was peripheral blood mononuclear cells (PBMCs), obtained when the disease was refractory, from a patient treated with antithyroid drugs. These receptors originate from a female donor with Graves disease.

On this clonotype itself: One base away lies a much larger clone, so this may be a sequencing read error. Since the CDR3 does not end with the conserved phenylalanine or tryptophan, this likely comes from a read error. The genes are TRBV2 and TRBJ1-2, with D possibly being TRBD1 (5 bases). This CDR3 is built from 15 residues. In germline, CDR1 is SNHLY, CDR2 FYNNEI. V lost 6 bases, J lost 4 bases, and 18 bases lay in between. The CDR3 here is CASRPGDGGGYGYTS. CDR3 in DNA: TGTGCCAGCAGACCGGGAGACGGCGGGGGCTATGGCTACACCTCC.

The rearrangement uses TRBV20-1 and TRBJ2-7, with D perhaps assigned TRBD1 or TRBD2 (7 bases each). CDR3 length equals 13 residues. Germline V gives CDR1 DFQATT, CDR2 SNEGSKA (reference sequence). Trimming stripped 6 bases from V and 4 bases from J, with 16 bases between. Here the CDR3 DNA reads TGCAGTGCGCAAGGGCAGGGGGGGTACGAGCAGTACTTC. Translating gives CSAQGQGGYEQYF.

A few counts support this clonotype. The V call is TRBV5-1, the J call TRBJ2-7; tentative D call: TRBD2 (6 bases). The V gene's germline CDR1 is SGHRS and CDR2 YFSETQ. Trimming removed 4 bases at V and 6 bases at J, with 23 bases between. The length of the CDR3 is 16 residues. Written as DNA, the CDR3 is TGCGCCAGCAGCCCAAGTGCGAACAGGCGGGGCGGCGAGCAGTACTTC. It specifies CASSPSANRRGGEQYF. The whole variable domain, filled in from reference TRBV5-1 and TRBJ2-7, reads KAGVTQTPRYLIKTRGQQVTLSCSPISGHRSVSWYQQTPGQGLQFLFEYFSETQRNKGNFPGRFSGRQFSNSRSEMNVSTLELGDSALYLCASSPSANRRGGEQYFGPGTRLTVT.

This chain uses TRBV20-1 with TRBJ2-7; possible D gene TRBD1, 6 bases. V was cut by 5 bases and J by 0 bases, with 20 bases left in between. Germline V lookup: CDR1 DFQATT, CDR2 SNEGSKA (reference sequence). There are 16 residues in the CDR3. For the CDR3, the DNA is TGCAGTGCTCCAAGCCAAGGGGGTGGGAGCTCCTACGAGCAGTACTTC. Translated: CSAPSQGGGSSYEQYF.

This clonotype was seen a few times. The genes are TRBV28 and TRBJ1-1; D uncertain. V was shortened by 7 bases and J by 1 base, with 10 bases between the two germline ends. The CDR3 loop spans 13 amino acids. The V gene's germline CDR1 is MDHEN and CDR2 SYDVKM. CDR3 in DNA: TGTGCCAGCACTATAGTAGGGAACACTGAAGCTTTCTTT. This encodes CASTIVGNTEAFF.

There are a few counts of this clonotype. The chain links TRBV3-1 to TRBJ1-2; D is ambiguous. The CDR3 runs to 14 residues. The V and J ends lost 7 bases and 4 bases respectively, with 16 bases between them. CDR1 and CDR2 from the germline V gene are LGHDT and YNNKEL (reference sequence). The CDR3 protein is CASTRLGLGYGYTF. Written as DNA, the CDR3 is TGTGCCAGCACCCGATTGGGCCTCGGCTATGGCTACACCTTC.

The genes are TRBV19 and TRBJ2-7; TRBD2 agrees at 8 bases. With 2 bases clipped from V and 3 bases from J, the junction kept 6 bases outside the gene matches. Germline CDR1 and CDR2: LNHDA and SQIVND (reference sequence). The CDR3 runs 15 residues. The CDR3 region has the DNA TGTGCCAGTAGTATAACGGCGGGAGGCGTCTACGAGCAGTACTTC. Amino acid sequence: CASSITAGGVYEQYF.

This clonotype was observed at least ten times. The J gene is TRBJ1-5, the V gene TRBV6-1; D not certain. This CDR3 region has 14 residues. The V end was cut by 1 base, the J end by 2 bases, with 6 bases between. Germline assignment: CDR1 MNHNS and CDR2 SASEGT. The CDR3 bases are TGTGCCAGCAGTGAAGATGTGCGCAATCAGCCCCAGCATTTT. Its translation: CASSEDVRNQPQHF.

This clonotype was seen ten or more times. The chain couples TRBV12-3 or TRBV12-4 to TRBJ2-5, with D perhaps TRBD1 (7 bases). V lost 6 bases, J lost 1 base, and 18 bases lay in between. There are 16 residues in the CDR3. CDR3 coding DNA: TGTGCCAGCAGCCTCGGACAGGTGGGGGGCCAAGAGACCCAGTACTTC. It translates to CASSLGQVGGQETQYF.

The V and J genes are TRBV13 and TRBJ1-1; D call uncertain. V was cut by 4 bases and J by 4 bases, with 19 bases left in between. Per germline, CDR1 PRHDT and CDR2 FYEKMQ (reference sequence). The CDR3 consists of 16 residues. CDR3 sequence reads: CASSSRGKLESTEAFF. The CDR3 bases are TGTGCCAGCAGCTCTCGGGGAAAACTGGAGAGCACTGAAGCTTTCTTT.

The chain uses TRBV4-1 and TRBJ2-7; 10 bases agree with TRBD2. CDR1 is MGHRA and CDR2 is YSYEKL in the germline V gene. The ends lost 4 bases at V and 5 bases at J; junction bases unmatched: 5. The CDR3 consists of 14 residues. CDR3 DNA sequence: TGCGCCAGCAGCCTCGGGACTAGCGTCAACGAGCAGTACTTC. This encodes CASSLGTSVNEQYF.

The chain uses TRBV12-3 or TRBV12-4 and TRBJ2-2; TRBD2 matches at 8 bases. V was clipped by 6 bases and J by 3 bases; unmatched bases: 12. The CDR3 extends over 17 amino acids. Here the CDR3 DNA reads TGTGCCAGCAGCCAAACTGTAGCGGGGAGCTACACCGGGGAGCTGTTTTTT. Residues: CASSQTVAGSYTGELFF.

The gene calls are TRBV28 and TRBJ1-1, with 9 positions matching TRBD1. The CDR3 runs to 15 residues. Trimming took 6 bases from V and 4 from J; bases not matched to a gene: 9. Germline V lookup: CDR1 MDHEN, CDR2 SYDVKM. CDR3 DNA: TGTGCCAGCAGCCGCACAGGGGGCTGGATCACTGAAGCTTTCTTT. Encoded protein: CASSRTGGWITEAFF.

This chain joins TRBV30 and TRBJ2-7; D perhaps matches TRBD1 (6 bases). The germline V and J ends were trimmed by 2 bases and 0 bases, with 8 bases remaining between them. The length of the CDR3 is 13 residues. The germline CDR1 and CDR2 sequences are GTSNPN and SVGIG (reference sequence). In DNA form, the CDR3 reads TGTGCCTGGAGTAGGGACAACTCCTACGAGCAGTACTTC. Amino acid sequence: CAWSRDNSYEQYF.